These 5 T cell receptor beta chains came from one sample sequenced in a study of T cell responses to AZD1222 COVID-19 vaccine. TCRdb's copy holds only in-frame clones and misses some; the assay was immunoSEQ multiplex PCR. The sample holds around 130,000 clones; roughly 92% are singletons and the top ten take 5% to 6.5%. Specimen: peripheral blood, collected on day 0 of AZD1222 vaccination. These receptors were obtained from an adult in good health.

This chain connects TRBV5-1 to TRBJ1-2; D remains unclear. V was trimmed by 3 bases and J by 7 bases, leaving 16 bases between them. This CDR3 spans 14 amino acids. Germline V gene sequence: CDR1 SGHRS, CDR2 YFSETQ. The CDR3 DNA is TGCGCCAGCAGCTCTACTATGGCCCGGGGTGGCTACACCTTC. It is translated as CASSSTMARGGYTF.

The chain has TRBV12-3 or TRBV12-4 and TRBJ1-2; D uncertain. V lost 3 bases and J 8 bases, leaving 13 bases between the germline ends. The CDR3 has 13 amino acids. CDR3 bases: TGTGCCAGCAGTTTCCTGCTGGGATACGGCTACACCTTC. Translated, it gives CASSFLLGYGYTF.

Written as DNA, the CDR3 is TGTGCCAGCAGTATCACAGGGGGCGCAGATGGCTACACCTTC. It specifies CASSITGGADGYTF. The V gene is TRBV2, the J gene TRBJ1-2; TRBD1 matches 9 bases. CDR3 length equals 14 residues. V trimming: 5 bases; J trimming: 6 bases; junction bases outside the gene matches: 7. Germline V gene data show CDR1 as SNHLY and CDR2 as FYNNEI.

This chain joins TRBV11-3 and TRBJ1-1; 9 bases are a match to TRBD1. Trimming took 5 bases from V and 1 from J; bases not matched to a gene: 8. The CDR3 covers 16 residues. CDR1 is SGHNT, CDR2 YENEEA, per germline. CDR3 nucleotides: TGTGCCAGCAGCCAGGGGAGGACAGGGGAGAACACTGAAGCTTTCTTT. Its translation is CASSQGRTGENTEAFF.

The chain has TRBV9 and TRBJ2-2; TRBD2 matches at 9 bases. CDR3 size: 17 residues. CDR1 and CDR2 from the germline V gene are SGDLS and YYNGEE. J was trimmed by 3 bases and V by 0 bases; bases with no gene match: 6. The CDR3 DNA is TGTGCCAGCAGCGTAGGGCTAGCGGGGTCGGACACCGGGGAGCTGTTTTTT. It encodes CASSVGLAGSDTGELFF.